This TCR beta chain is drawn from a study of blood T cell repertoires in COVID-19. For the study at large: The cDNA or gDNA used as material had been derived from T cells, B-cell-depleted T cells, or PBMCs.

The germline V gene has CDR1 LNHDA and CDR2 SQIVND (reference sequence). The V end lost 3 bases, the J end lost 3 bases, and 18 bases lay between the germline ends. The CDR3 covers 16 residues. Original data processing: Amplification of reference gene primers provided the estimated nucleated cell counts. The protocol was immunoSEQ multiplex PCR, while the TCRdb copy is restricted to in-frame clones and leaves out a portion. V, J and clone size are taken as reported in that table, and D and trimming were inferred from the DNA itself. The profile shows fewer than 200,000 clones, 80% to 90% of them singletons.

This chain connects TRBV19 to TRBJ2-7, with a possible D match to TRBD1 (6 bases). This clonotype originated in a man aged 40-49 years who had recovered from COVID-19. What was sequenced was peripheral blood. The CDR3 region is CASSMKAGTRLYEQYF. CDR3 coding DNA: TGTGCCAGTAGTATGAAAGCCGGGACACGTCTCTACGAGCAGTACTTC.